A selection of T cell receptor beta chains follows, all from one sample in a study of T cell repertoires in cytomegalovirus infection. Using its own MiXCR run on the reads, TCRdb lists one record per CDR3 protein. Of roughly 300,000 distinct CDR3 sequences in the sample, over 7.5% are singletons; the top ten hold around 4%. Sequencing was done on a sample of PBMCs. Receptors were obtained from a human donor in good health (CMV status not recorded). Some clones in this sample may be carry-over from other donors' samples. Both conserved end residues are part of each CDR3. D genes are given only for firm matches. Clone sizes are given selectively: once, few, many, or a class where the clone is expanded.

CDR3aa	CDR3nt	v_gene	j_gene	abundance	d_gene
CSFLGWTDDQGYTF	TGCAGCTTCCTAGGGTGGACAGACGATCAGGGCTACACCTTC	TRBV29-1	TRBJ1-2	.	.
CASSAYSLYGYTF	TGTGCCAGCAGCGCCTACAGTCTTTATGGCTACACCTTC	TRBV7-9	TRBJ1-2	few	.
CASSSPGQGAREQYF	TGTGCCAGCAGTTCCCCGGGACAGGGGGCGCGGGAGCAGTACTTC	TRBV6-5	TRBJ2-7	few	TRBD1
CASSLRRGGSDTQYF	TGTGCCAGCAGCTTGCGGCGGGGGGGCTCAGATACGCAGTATTTT	TRBV7-2	TRBJ2-3	.	TRBD2
CASSKGMTGELFF	TGTGCCAGCAGCAAGGGAATGACCGGGGAGCTGTTTTTT	TRBV7-3	TRBJ2-2	many	.
CASGPDRGYYNEQFF	TGCGCCAGCGGACCTGACAGGGGGTACTACAATGAGCAGTTCTTC	TRBV5-1	TRBJ2-1	many	TRBD1
CASSHVYEQYF	TGTGCCAGCAGCCACGTCTACGAGCAGTACTTC	TRBV14	TRBJ2-7	.	.
CASSSSLAGRGQPQHF	TGTGCCAGCAGCTCAAGCCTAGCAGGGCGGGGTCAGCCCCAGCATTTT	TRBV7-2	TRBJ1-5	many	.
CASSRGRLAVYNEQFF	TGTGCCAGCAGCCGGGGGCGACTAGCGGTATACAATGAGCAGTTCTTC	TRBV12-3/TRBV12-4	TRBJ2-1	many	TRBD2
CATSRDLTRRGTDTQYF	TGTGCCACCAGCAGGGACTTGACTAGACGGGGCACAGATACGCAGTATTTT	TRBV15	TRBJ2-3	few	.
CASSLSGIQETQYF	TGTGCCAGCAGTCTTTCCGGGATCCAAGAGACCCAGTACTTC	TRBV11-3	TRBJ2-5	few	.
CASSSTGTSGAYTDTQYF	TGTGCCAGCAGCTCAACCGGGACTAGCGGGGCTTACACAGATACGCAGTATTTT	TRBV5-6	TRBJ2-3	few	TRBD2
CASRSGFSGNQPQHF	TGTGCCAGCAGATCAGGGTTTTCCGGCAATCAGCCCCAGCATTTT	TRBV6-1	TRBJ1-5	.	.
CASSPRLDGTGELFF	TGTGCCAGCAGCCCGCGACTAGATGGGACCGGGGAGCTGTTTTTT	TRBV7-6	TRBJ2-2	.	.
CASSLDRAQESQYF	TGTGCCAGCAGCTTAGACAGGGCCCAGGAGTCCCAGTACTTC	TRBV7-2	TRBJ2-5	many	.
CAISETGESTDTQYF	TGTGCCATCAGTGAGACAGGGGAGAGCACAGATACGCAGTATTTT	TRBV10-3	TRBJ2-3	few	TRBD1
CASSTQGYNEKLFF	TGTGCCAGCAGCACACAGGGCTATAATGAAAAACTGTTTTTT	TRBV7-2	TRBJ1-4	many	.
CASSDGTSTDTQYF	TGTGCCAGCAGTGACGGGACTAGCACAGATACGCAGTATTTT	TRBV6-4	TRBJ2-3	many	.
CASSNGQETYEQYF	TGTGCCAGCAGTAACGGGCAGGAGACCTACGAGCAGTACTTC	TRBV6-2/TRBV6-3	TRBJ2-7	few	.
CASSGGPRGYTF	TGTGCCAGCAGTGGCGGGCCGCGTGGCTACACCTTC	TRBV6-2/TRBV6-3	TRBJ1-2	.	.